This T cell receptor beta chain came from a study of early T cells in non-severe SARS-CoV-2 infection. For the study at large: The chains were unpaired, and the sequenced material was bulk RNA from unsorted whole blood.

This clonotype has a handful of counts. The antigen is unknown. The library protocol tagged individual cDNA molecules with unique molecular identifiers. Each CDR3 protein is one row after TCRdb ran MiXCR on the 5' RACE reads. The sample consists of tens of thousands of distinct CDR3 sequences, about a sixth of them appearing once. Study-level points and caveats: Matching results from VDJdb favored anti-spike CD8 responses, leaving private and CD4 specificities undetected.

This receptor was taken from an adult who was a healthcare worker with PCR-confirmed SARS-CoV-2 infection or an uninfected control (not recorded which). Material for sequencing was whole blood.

The CDR3 nucleotides read TGTGCCAGTAGTATTCAGGAAGACTCCTACAATGAGCAGTTCTTC. Translated: CASSIQEDSYNEQFF. This rearrangement joins TRBV19 to TRBJ2-1; D uncertain. The germline V and J ends were trimmed by 3 bases and 0 bases, with 9 bases remaining between them. The V gene's germline CDR1 is LNHDA and CDR2 SQIVND (reference sequence). CDR3 length: 15 amino acids.